The next 20 T cell receptor beta chains were all read from a single sample in a study of beta chain features in type 1 diabetes. Of the isolated RNA, all was reverse transcribed, and so the sequenced material was expressed TCRB transcripts. Sequencing used immunoSEQ multiplex PCR; TCRdb keeps in-frame clones, though not all of them. The repertoire holds hundreds of thousands of clones, with less than 15% as singletons. Sequenced sample: central memory CD4+ T cells from blood. These receptor sequences come from a man aged 30 to 45 in good health.

The gene calls are TRBV14 and TRBJ1-4, with unresolved D. V was shortened by 0 bases and J by 7 bases, with 12 bases between the two germline ends. Per the germline V gene, CDR1 is SGHDN and CDR2 is FVKESK. This CDR3 has 15 residues. CDR3 loop: CASSQDHGSGEKLFF. CDR3 sequence (DNA): TGTGCCAGCAGCCAAGACCATGGATCTGGTGAAAAACTGTTTTTT.

This clone has more than one count but fewer than ten. The chain employs TRBV2 and TRBJ1-4; a weak D match, TRBD1 (5 bases). Germline lookup yields CDR1 SNHLY and CDR2 FYNNEI. V was pared by 0 bases and J by 11 bases, with 13 bases between. This CDR3 has 14 amino acids. CDR3 nucleotides: TGTGCCAGCAGTGAAGCGCTCCAGGGCGAGAAACTGTTTTTT. Its protein is CASSEALQGEKLFF. Full variable domain (rest looked up from reference TRBV2 and TRBJ1-4): EPEVTQTPSHQVTQMGQEVILRCVPISNHLYFYWYRQILGQKVEFLVSFYNNEISEKSEIFDDQFSVERPDGSNFTLKIRSTKLEDSAMYFCASSEALQGEKLFFGSGTQLSVL.

This clone showed up just a few times. This chain joins TRBV29-1 and TRBJ1-5; 9 positions agree with TRBD1. The CDR3 sequence is 13 residues long. The V and J ends lost 4 bases and 5 bases, in that order; junction bases with no gene match: 3. Germline CDR1 and CDR2: SQVTM and ANQGSEA. CDR3 in amino acids: CSVGQGDHQPQHF. The DNA of the CDR3 is TGCAGCGTTGGACAGGGGGATCATCAGCCCCAGCATTTT.

The chain recombines TRBV7-2 with TRBJ2-5; 10 bases are shared with TRBD2. V shed 5 bases, J shed 5 bases, and the junction held 11 bases outside the gene matches. The CDR3 covers 16 residues. CDR1 and CDR2 from the germline V gene are SGHTA and FQGNSA. In DNA, the CDR3 is TGTGCCAGCAGCCCTCGAAGCGGGGGGGCCGGGGAGACCCAGTACTTC. As protein: CASSPRSGGAGETQYF.

In its sample, this clone was seen a few times. The chain combines TRBV7-2 with TRBJ2-6; D unclear. The V end lost 9 bases, the J end lost 0 bases, and 9 bases lay between the germline ends. This CDR3 is 14 amino acids long. Germline V lookup: CDR1 SGHTA, CDR2 FQGNSA. The CDR3 protein is CARAESSGANVLTF. The CDR3 coding sequence is TGTGCCAGGGCCGAGAGCTCTGGGGCCAACGTCCTGACTTTC. Full variable domain (remainder filled in from reference TRBV7-2 and TRBJ2-6): GAGVSQSPSNKVTEKGKDVELRCDPISGHTALYWYRQSLGQGLEFLIYFQGNSAPDKSGLPSDRFSAERTGGSVSTLTIQRTQQEDSAVYLCARAESSGANVLTFGAGSRLTVL.

This clone showed up just a few times. The V gene is TRBV15, the J gene TRBJ2-3, with unresolved D. CDR3 size: 15 residues. Per germline, CDR1 LNHNV and CDR2 YYDKDF (reference sequence). The germline V and J ends were trimmed by 6 bases and 3 bases, with 16 bases remaining between them. The CDR3 DNA reads as TGTGCCACCAGTAATACAGCCGTTATAACAGATACGCAGTATTTT. Its translation is CATSNTAVITDTQYF. Full variable domain (remainder filled in from reference TRBV15 and TRBJ2-3): DAMVIQNPRYQVTQFGKPVTLSCSQTLNHNVMYWYQQKSSQAPKLLFHYYDKDFNNEADTPDNFQSRRPNTSFCFLDIRSPGLGDTAMYLCATSNTAVITDTQYFGPGTRLTVL.

This clone was picked up a small number of times. The chain joins TRBV6-5 to TRBJ1-4, with D tentatively TRBD1 (5 bases). CDR1 is MNHEY and CDR2 is SVGAGI in the germline V gene. Trimming pared 7 bases from V and 4 bases from J, leaving 7 bases between. The CDR3 totals 12 residues. CDR3 sequence: CASTQGNEKLFF. The CDR3 DNA sequence: TGTGCCAGCACCCAGGGTAATGAAAAACTGTTTTTT.

This chain joins TRBV2 and TRBJ2-1; 9 nucleotides agree with TRBD2. J lost 5 bases, V lost 8 bases, and 7 bases had no gene match. The CDR3 has 14 amino acids. CDR1 SNHLY and CDR2 FYNNEI come from the germline V gene. CDR3 in amino acids: CASVLAGKNNEQFF. Written as DNA, the CDR3 is TGTGCCAGCGTCCTAGCGGGGAAGAACAATGAGCAGTTCTTC. Variable domain in full (rest from reference TRBV2 and TRBJ2-1): EPEVTQTPSHQVTQMGQEVILRCVPISNHLYFYWYRQILGQKVEFLVSFYNNEISEKSEIFDDQFSVERPDGSNFTLKIRSTKLEDSAMYFCASVLAGKNNEQFFGPGTRLTVL.

This clone was picked up a small number of times. The chain employs TRBV10-1 and TRBJ1-3; the D is unclear. The ends were cut back, 0 bases at V and 4 bases at J, with 4 bases in the middle. The CDR3 is made up of 13 amino acids. Germline CDR1 is WNHNN and CDR2 is SYGVQD (reference sequence). The CDR3 DNA reads TGCGCCAGCAGTGAGTCGGTGGGAAACACCATATATTTT. This sequence encodes CASSESVGNTIYF.

This clone has just a few counts. The genes are TRBV27 and TRBJ2-5; D is possibly TRBD1 (6 bases). The J call may be mistaken, given a closer DNA end match to TRBJ2-7. Germline CDR1 is MNHEY and CDR2 is SMNVEV (reference sequence). The CDR3 sequence is 14 residues long. The CDR3 DNA follows: TGTGCCAGCAGTCTATACAGGGCCTCCTACGAGCAGTACTTC. Its protein is CASSLYRASYEQYF.

This clone has just a few counts. This chain links TRBV5-4 with TRBJ2-3; the D gene is possibly TRBD2 (7 bases). Germline lookup yields CDR1 SGHNT and CDR2 YYREEE (reference sequence). CDR3 length equals 13 residues. The CDR3: CATSGGATDTQYF. CDR3 in DNA: TGTGCTACCTCGGGGGGCGCAACAGATACGCAGTATTTT.

The chain links TRBV11-2 to TRBJ1-2, with D uncertain. Germline-derived CDR1 and CDR2 are SGHAT and FQNNGV. V was clipped by 0 bases and J by 10 bases, with 12 bases between them. CDR3 size: 13 residues. In DNA form, the CDR3 reads TGTGCCAGCAGCTTAGATAGCGGACGGGACTACACCTTC. It codes for CASSLDSGRDYTF.

This clone was seen a handful of times. The rearrangement links TRBV4-1 to TRBJ2-7; 8 bases line up with TRBD1. The CDR3 sequence is 13 residues long. With V trimmed by 6 bases and J by 3 bases, 4 bases remained unmatched. CDR1 is MGHRA, CDR2 YSYEKL, per germline. The CDR3 loop reads CASRRDRFYEQYV. For the CDR3, the DNA is TGCGCCAGCAGACGGGACAGGTTCTACGAGCAGTACGTC.

The rearrangement joins TRBV5-1 to TRBJ2-5; D may be TRBD1 (6 bases). Germline V gene sequence: CDR1 SGHRS, CDR2 YFSETQ. The CDR3 spans 13 residues. V was cut by 5 bases and J by 0 bases, with 8 bases left in between. As DNA, the CDR3 is TGCGCCAGCAGACGGGACAACCAAGAGACCCAGTACTTC. It encodes CASRRDNQETQYF.

This clone has a handful of counts. This chain connects TRBV6-5 to TRBJ2-7; TRBD1 or TRBD2 may be the D gene (5 bases each). In germline, CDR1 is MNHEY, CDR2 SVGAGI. This CDR3 is built from 13 residues. V lost 5 bases, J lost 4 bases, and 12 bases lay in between. In DNA, the CDR3 is TGTGCCAGCAGTGCCGGGACGGAGTACGAGCAGTACGTC. It specifies CASSAGTEYEQYV.

Many counts were recorded for this clone. The chain links TRBV28 to TRBJ1-1; D gene uncertain. CDR1 is MDHEN and CDR2 is SYDVKM in the germline V gene. The CDR3 extends over 14 amino acids. V was cut by 6 bases and J by 2 bases, with 13 bases left in between. CDR3 protein: CASRRRPTNTEAFF. CDR3 bases: TGTGCCAGCAGACGCAGGCCTACCAACACTGAAGCTTTCTTT.

This clone was seen a handful of times. The chain has TRBV6-5 and TRBJ2-1, with D unresolved. Trimming took off 0 bases at V and 4 bases at J, with 7 bases between the two ends. Germline CDR1 MNHEY, CDR2 SVGAGI. This CDR3 comprises 14 residues. CDR3 protein: CASSYSASYNEQFF. The CDR3, as DNA: TGTGCCAGCAGTTACTCCGCGTCGTACAATGAGCAGTTCTTC.

The table lists this clone with a few counts. The chain has TRBV7-8 and TRBJ2-3; D may be TRBD1 or TRBD2 (6 bases each). The CDR3 consists of 15 residues. V was clipped by 1 base and J by 6 bases, with 14 bases between them. Germline V gives CDR1 SGHVS, CDR2 FQNEAQ. The CDR3 bases are TGTGCCAGCAGCTTAGGCGGAGGGGGGTCCGATACGCAGTATTTT. This encodes CASSLGGGGSDTQYF.

The chain joins TRBV10-3 to TRBJ2-5; 13 bases agree with TRBD2. The V segment lost 5 bases and the J segment 5 bases; nucleotides outside the gene matches: 2. Germline V gene sequence: CDR1 ENHRY, CDR2 SYGVKD. The CDR3 runs 14 residues. The CDR3 nucleotides read TGTGCCATCAGTCCGACTAGCGGGGGGGAGACCCAGTACTTC. Amino acids: CAISPTSGGETQYF.

This clone has more than one count but fewer than ten. The J gene is TRBJ2-2, the V gene TRBV11-2; 13 bases are a match to TRBD2. Unmatched junction bases numbered 9, after V lost 5 bases and J lost 3 bases. Germline V lookup: CDR1 SGHAT, CDR2 FQNNGV. This CDR3 has 18 amino acids. CDR3 DNA: TGTGCCAGCAGCACAACGACTAGCGGGGGGCTTTACACCGGGGAGCTGTTTTTT. As protein: CASSTTTSGGLYTGELFF.